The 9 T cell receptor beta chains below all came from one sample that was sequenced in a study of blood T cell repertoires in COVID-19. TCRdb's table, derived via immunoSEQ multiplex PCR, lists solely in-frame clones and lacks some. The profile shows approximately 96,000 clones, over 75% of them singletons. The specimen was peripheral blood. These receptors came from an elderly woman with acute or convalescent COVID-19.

The CDR3 region has the DNA TGTGCCAGCAGTGACAGGGGAAACACCATATATTTT. Protein sequence: CASSDRGNTIYF. The chain links TRBV2 to TRBJ1-3; no clear D gene. The CDR3 runs to 12 residues. Trimming shortened V by 3 bases and J by 4 bases, and 4 bases separated the two germline ends. Per the germline V gene, CDR1 is SNHLY and CDR2 is FYNNEI.

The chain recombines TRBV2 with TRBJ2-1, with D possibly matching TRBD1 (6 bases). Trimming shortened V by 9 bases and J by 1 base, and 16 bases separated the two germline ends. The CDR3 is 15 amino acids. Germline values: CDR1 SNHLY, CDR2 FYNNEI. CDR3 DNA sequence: TGTGCCAGTCCTATTGTGGGGGCTTCCTACAATGAGCAGTTCTTC. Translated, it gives CASPIVGASYNEQFF.

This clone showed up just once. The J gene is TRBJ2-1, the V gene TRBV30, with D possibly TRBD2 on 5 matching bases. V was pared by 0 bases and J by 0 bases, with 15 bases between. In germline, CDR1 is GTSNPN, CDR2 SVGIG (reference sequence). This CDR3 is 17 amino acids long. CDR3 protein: CAWSVSWTPPSYNEQFF. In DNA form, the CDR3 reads TGTGCCTGGAGTGTAAGCTGGACTCCACCCTCCTACAATGAGCAGTTCTTC.

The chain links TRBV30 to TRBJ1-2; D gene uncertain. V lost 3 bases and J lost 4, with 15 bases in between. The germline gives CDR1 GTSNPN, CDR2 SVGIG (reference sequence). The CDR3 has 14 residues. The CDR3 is CAWRGRPPTYGYTF. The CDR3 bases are TGTGCCTGGAGAGGGAGGCCCCCCACCTATGGCTACACCTTC.

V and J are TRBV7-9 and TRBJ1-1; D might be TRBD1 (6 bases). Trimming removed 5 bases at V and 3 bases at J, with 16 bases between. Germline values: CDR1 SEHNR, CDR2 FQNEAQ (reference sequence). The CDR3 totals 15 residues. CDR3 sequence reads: CASSPATGWDTEAFF. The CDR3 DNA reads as TGTGCCAGCAGCCCGGCAACAGGGTGGGACACTGAAGCTTTCTTT.

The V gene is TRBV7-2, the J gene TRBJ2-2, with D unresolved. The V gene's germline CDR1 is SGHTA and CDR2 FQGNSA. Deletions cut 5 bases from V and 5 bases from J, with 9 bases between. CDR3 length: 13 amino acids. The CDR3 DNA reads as TGTGCCAGCAGCGATTGGAGTACCGGGGAGCTGTTTTTT. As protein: CASSDWSTGELFF.

CDR3 amino acids: CASSTTGVTNQQYF. The CDR3 region has the DNA TGTGCCAGTAGTACGACAGGGGTTACGAATCAGCAGTACTTC. The V call is TRBV19, the J call TRBJ2-7; the match to TRBD1 covers 8 bases. Germline-derived CDR1 and CDR2 are LNHDA and SQIVND (reference sequence). The length of the CDR3 is 14 residues. V trimming: 4 bases; J trimming: 8 bases; junction bases outside the gene matches: 10.

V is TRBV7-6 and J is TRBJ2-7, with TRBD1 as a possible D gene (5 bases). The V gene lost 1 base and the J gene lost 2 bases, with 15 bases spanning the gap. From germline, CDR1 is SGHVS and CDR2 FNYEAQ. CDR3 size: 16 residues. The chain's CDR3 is CASSLVRSGNPYEQYF. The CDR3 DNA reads TGTGCCAGCAGCTTAGTTCGGTCAGGGAATCCCTACGAGCAGTACTTC.

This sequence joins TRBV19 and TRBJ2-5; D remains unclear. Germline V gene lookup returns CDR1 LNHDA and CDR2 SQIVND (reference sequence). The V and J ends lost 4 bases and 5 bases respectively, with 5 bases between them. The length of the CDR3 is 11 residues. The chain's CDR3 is CASSNRETQYF. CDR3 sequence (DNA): TGTGCCAGTAGTAATCGGGAGACCCAGTACTTC.